A single sample is the source of the 22 T cell receptor beta chains below, sequenced in a study of shared clonotypes between healthy human individuals. Measured with immunoSEQ multiplex PCR; TCRdb has only the in-frame clones, and not every one. The profile covers millions of clones, with approximately 94% appearing a single time and about 1.8% taken by the ten largest. Terminally differentiated effector memory CD45RA+ cells were excluded from the naive CD8 cells, which were CD45RO-negative and positively selected for CCR7. Sequenced sample: naive CD8+ T cells from PBMCs. These receptors were obtained from a young man in good health. Some clones in this sample may be carry-over from other donors' samples.

The genes are TRBV27 and TRBJ1-2; a weak D match, TRBD1 (5 bases). Looked up from germline, CDR1 is MNHEY and CDR2 is SMNVEV (reference sequence). The CDR3 is 14 amino acids. V lost 2 bases and J lost 4, with 11 bases in between. The CDR3 DNA follows: TGTGCCAGCAGTTTACAAGCAGGGATCTATGGCTACACCTTC. It encodes CASSLQAGIYGYTF.

V and J are TRBV27 and TRBJ2-1, with 9 bases fitting TRBD1. This CDR3 contains 13 residues. In germline, CDR1 is MNHEY, CDR2 SMNVEV (reference sequence). Trimming cost V 6 bases and J 6 bases; bases outside gene matches: 3. The CDR3 is CASRLTGGNEQFF. Here the CDR3 DNA reads TGTGCCAGCAGGTTGACAGGGGGCAATGAGCAGTTCTTC.

This chain links TRBV28 with TRBJ1-5; D not resolved. Trimming shortened V by 8 bases and J by 0 bases, and 11 bases separated the two germline ends. This CDR3 comprises 14 residues. The germline gives CDR1 MDHEN, CDR2 SYDVKM. DNA for the CDR3: TGTGCCAGCGGGGATCTCGATAGCAATCAGCCCCAGCATTTT. As protein: CASGDLDSNQPQHF.

The gene calls are TRBV19 and TRBJ2-2; 7 bases are a match to TRBD1. The germline gives CDR1 LNHDA, CDR2 SQIVND (reference sequence). The CDR3 has 17 residues. With 0 bases clipped from V and 3 bases from J, the junction kept 7 bases outside the gene matches. In DNA form, the CDR3 reads TGTGCCAGTAGTATAGAGCCAGGGGGAGAGGACACCGGGGAGCTGTTTTTT. Translating it yields CASSIEPGGEDTGELFF. The full variable domain, its missing parts supplied by reference TRBV19 and TRBJ2-2, is DGGITQSPKYLFRKEGQNVTLSCEQNLNHDAMYWYRQDPGQGLRLIYYSQIVNDFQKGDIAEGYSVSREKKESFPLTVTSAQKNPTAFYLCASSIEPGGEDTGELFFGEGSRLTVL.

J is TRBJ2-7 and V is TRBV14; TRBD2 matches at 9 bases. CDR3 size: 17 residues. V was clipped by 4 bases and J by 6 bases; unmatched bases: 16. CDR1 is SGHDN, CDR2 FVKESK, per germline. CDR3 in amino acids: CASSLGTSPHRLLEQYF. The CDR3 DNA reads TGTGCCAGCAGCCTCGGGACTAGCCCCCATCGACTACTCGAGCAGTACTTC.

This chain uses TRBV25-1 with TRBJ2-5, with 8 bases aligning to TRBD2. The J call is doubtful: the DNA matches TRBJ2-7 better. CDR3 length: 15 residues. Germline V gives CDR1 MGHDK, CDR2 SYGVNS. CDR3: CASSRTSPMPYEQYF. CDR3 sequence (DNA): TGTGCCAGCAGTAGGACTAGCCCAATGCCCTACGAGCAGTACTTC.

V usage is TRBV27 and J usage is TRBJ2-7; TRBD2 is a possible D gene (5 bases). Per the germline V gene, CDR1 is MNHEY and CDR2 is SMNVEV (reference sequence). The V end was cut by 7 bases, the J end by 7 bases, with 17 bases between. This CDR3 is built from 13 residues. CDR3 loop: CASNSLGGWEQYF. CDR3 DNA: TGTGCCAGCAACTCCTTGGGCGGGTGGGAGCAGTACTTC.

The rearrangement links TRBV11-2 to TRBJ2-1; D might be TRBD2 (7 bases). The V gene's germline CDR1 is SGHAT and CDR2 FQNNGV. The CDR3 extends over 15 amino acids. The V end was cut by 6 bases, the J end by 2 bases, with 14 bases between. The chain's CDR3 is CASRGGGGPYNEQFF. CDR3 bases: TGTGCCAGCAGGGGAGGGGGAGGGCCCTACAATGAGCAGTTCTTC.

The rearrangement links TRBV10-2 to TRBJ2-1, with 8 bases identical to TRBD1. V shed 5 bases, J shed 8 bases, and the junction held 5 bases outside the gene matches. The CDR3 has 13 amino acids. The germline V gene has CDR1 WSHSY and CDR2 SAAADI. For the CDR3, the DNA is TGCGCCAGCAGTCAGGGGGCGCTTGATGAGCAGTTCTTC. Its translation is CASSQGALDEQFF.

The CDR3 loop reads CASKAGSYEQYF. Here the CDR3 DNA reads TGTGCCAGCAAGGCAGGGTCCTACGAGCAGTACTTC. The rearrangement links TRBV2 to TRBJ2-7, with TRBD1 as a possible D gene (5 bases). Trimming took 7 bases from V and 1 from J, leaving 8 bases between them. The CDR3 is made up of 12 amino acids. Germline V lookup: CDR1 SNHLY, CDR2 FYNNEI. The full variable domain, with the rest looked up from reference TRBV2 and TRBJ2-7, is EPEVTQTPSHQVTQMGQEVILRCVPISNHLYFYWYRQILGQKVEFLVSFYNNEISEKSEIFDDQFSVERPDGSNFTLKIRSTKLEDSAMYFCASKAGSYEQYFGPGTRLTVT.

There are a few counts of this clone. The chain combines TRBV19 with TRBJ1-1; D remains ambiguous. This CDR3 spans 15 amino acids. CDR1 and CDR2 from the germline V gene are LNHDA and SQIVND (reference sequence). V lost 3 bases, J lost 0 bases, and 11 bases lay in between. Here the CDR3 DNA reads TGTGCCAGTAGTATTGGGTTGCAGTTGAACACTGAAGCTTTCTTT. Translated, it gives CASSIGLQLNTEAFF.

The chain combines TRBV5-1 with TRBJ2-2; the match to TRBD1 covers 7 bases. With V trimmed by 6 bases and J by 3 bases, 2 bases remained unmatched. The CDR3 has 13 residues. CDR1 is SGHRS, CDR2 YFSETQ, per germline. CDR3 sequence (DNA): TGCGCCAGCACCGACAGGGACACCGGGGAGCTGTTTTTT. As protein: CASTDRDTGELFF.

V is TRBV27 and J is TRBJ2-3; 10 nucleotides align to TRBD2. Trimming took 8 bases from V and 2 from J; bases not matched to a gene: 7. Per germline, CDR1 MNHEY and CDR2 SMNVEV (reference sequence). The CDR3 is made up of 15 amino acids. The CDR3 DNA is TGTGCCAGCCTAACTAGCGGGATTTTCACAGATACGCAGTATTTT. Translation: CASLTSGIFTDTQYF.

This clone appeared once. The chain uses TRBV7-3 and TRBJ2-3; 7 bases match TRBD2. The length of the CDR3 is 16 residues. Trimming took 5 bases from V and 2 from J; bases not matched to a gene: 10. Germline CDR1 SGHTA, CDR2 FQGTGA. The CDR3 DNA sequence: TGTGCCAGCAGCCCGGTACTAGCGAGAACCACAGATACGCAGTATTTT. It encodes CASSPVLARTTDTQYF.

This rearrangement joins TRBV5-5 to TRBJ1-2; D call uncertain. Germline V CDR1 and CDR2: SGHKS, YYEKEE (reference sequence). This CDR3 region has 16 residues. V lost 0 bases, J lost 4 bases, and 16 bases lay in between. CDR3 DNA: TGTGCCAGCAGCTTGGTATTTTTAACCAGCTCCTATGGCTACACCTTC. Amino acid sequence: CASSLVFLTSSYGYTF.

The chain employs TRBV11-2 and TRBJ1-2; TRBD1 might be the D (6 bases). The germline gives CDR1 SGHAT, CDR2 FQNNGV. Trimming pared 5 bases from V and 5 bases from J, leaving 18 bases between. The CDR3 consists of 15 residues. The chain's CDR3 is CASSPVATTGYGYTF. CDR3 DNA: TGTGCCAGCAGCCCCGTCGCTACTACAGGGTATGGCTACACCTTC.

This sequence joins TRBV29-1 and TRBJ2-2; D gene uncertain. The length of the CDR3 is 13 residues. The germline V and J ends were trimmed by 4 bases and 1 base, with 7 bases remaining between them. The germline CDR1 and CDR2 sequences are SQVTM and ANQGSEA. The CDR3 coding sequence is TGCAGCGTTGGGCCCGGGAACACCGGGGAGCTGTTTTTT. Translated: CSVGPGNTGELFF.

The chain carries TRBV5-5 and TRBJ2-7; weak D call: TRBD2 (5 bases). CDR1 and CDR2 (germline): SGHKS, YYEKEE (reference sequence). Trimming removed 7 bases from V and 6 bases from J, with 17 bases in between. The CDR3 length is 13 residues. Written as DNA, the CDR3 is TGTGCCAGCTGTAAACCTCCCGGGATCGAGCAGTACTTC. Protein: CASCKPPGIEQYF.

This rearrangement joins TRBV6-5 to TRBJ2-2; D gene ambiguous. V was pared by 6 bases and J by 6 bases, with 11 bases between. This CDR3 is built from 13 residues. Germline V gene data show CDR1 as MNHEY and CDR2 as SVGAGI. CDR3 sequence: CASSLTRPGELFF. DNA for the CDR3: TGTGCCAGCAGCCTGACCCGACCCGGGGAGCTGTTTTTT.

V and J are TRBV27 and TRBJ2-1, with 7 bases fitting TRBD1. Per the germline V gene, CDR1 is MNHEY and CDR2 is SMNVEV (reference sequence). The CDR3 loop spans 16 amino acids. Germline trimming cut 6 bases from V and 0 bases from J; bases unmatched to any gene: 8. The CDR3 region is CASSSPGQPSYNEQFF. The CDR3 DNA follows: TGTGCCAGCAGCTCCCCGGGACAGCCCTCCTACAATGAGCAGTTCTTC.

This chain connects TRBV11-3 to TRBJ2-2; 7 bases are shared with TRBD1. V lost 5 bases to trimming and J lost 2 bases; unmatched junction nucleotides: 2. CDR1 is SGHNT and CDR2 is YENEEA in the germline V gene. The CDR3 covers 14 residues. The DNA of the CDR3 is TGTGCCAGCAGCAGACAGGGAAACACCGGGGAGCTGTTTTTT. This translates into CASSRQGNTGELFF. Full variable domain (rest looked up from reference TRBV11-3 and TRBJ2-2): EAGVVQSPRYKIIEKKQPVAFWCNPISGHNTLYWYLQNLGQGPELLIRYENEEAVDDSQLPKDRFSAERLKGVDSTLKIQPAELGDSAVYLCASSRQGNTGELFFGEGSRLTVL.

The rearrangement uses TRBV28 and TRBJ2-7, with D possibly being TRBD1 (6 bases). From germline, CDR1 is MDHEN and CDR2 SYDVKM. This CDR3 spans 14 amino acids. V lost 5 bases to trimming and J lost 0 bases, with 11 bases between them. The CDR3 DNA reads TGTGCCAGCAGTCCCAGGGGTATCTCCTACGAGCAGTACTTC. Translated: CASSPRGISYEQYF.